Sequencing of this T cell receptor beta chain was carried out in a study of early stage breast cancer tumors. V lost 6 bases, J lost 0 bases, and 11 bases lay in between. The CDR3 length is 13 residues. The germline V gene has CDR1 GTSNPN and CDR2 SVGIG (reference sequence). Study-wide results and limits: Enriched TCRB sequences shared across patients were mostly commonly generated sequences. Compared with adjacent normal breast, tumors showed about 2.5-fold denser, more clonal T cells. In about 90% of the 16 patients, blood comparison separated tumor from normal breast.

Roughly 20-50 mg of tissue was diced for each tumor. This table comes from immunoSEQ multiplex PCR, and its TCRdb copy is limited to in-frame clones, with some not included. The sample contains some 24,000 clones, 65% to 70% of which appear only once. Concerning this clone itself: Its matching antigen is unknown.

The sequenced sample consisted of breast tumor tissue. The V gene is TRBV30, the J gene TRBJ1-1; D might be TRBD1 (5 bases). The clonotype comes from a person between 55 and 70 years old with breast cancer. The CDR3 protein is CACSTDMNTEAFF. DNA of the CDR3: TGTGCCTGCTCGACGGACATGAACACTGAAGCTTTCTTT.